This TCR beta chain derives from a study of T cell responses to AZD1222 COVID-19 vaccine. Second-dose groups at about 4 or about 12 weeks were pooled. General observations from the study: Seropositive at baseline were only a handful of AZD1222 recipients. Repertoire sampling happened only post peak T cell response.

Clones were sequenced by immunoSEQ multiplex PCR, and TCRdb holds only the in-frame ones, with some missing. The sample gives more than 150,000 clones, approximately 90% of which show up once; around 26% is in the top ten. The CDR3 runs to 14 residues. Germline V gives CDR1 MNHEY, CDR2 SVGAGI. V shed 7 bases, J shed 6 bases, and the junction held 7 bases outside the gene matches. For this clone: Antigen unknown.

This TCR came from an adult who received the AZD1222 COVID-19 vaccine. The genes are TRBV6-5 and TRBJ1-2, with 11 bases aligning to TRBD1. The sample consisted of peripheral blood, taken 28 days after the second AZD1222 dose. CDR3 loop: CASTLRDRGDGYTF. DNA for the CDR3: TGTGCCAGCACACTAAGGGACAGGGGGGATGGCTACACCTTC.